These 19 T cell receptor beta chains share one sample of origin, sequenced in a study of blood T cell repertoires in COVID-19. Produced via immunoSEQ multiplex PCR; TCRdb's table is partial and in-frame only. This sample yields about 92,000 clones, of which 55% to 80% are seen a single time; around 24% belongs to the top ten. The sequenced sample was peripheral blood. Every receptor here comes from a woman aged 55 to 70 in a cohort sampled during active or convalescent COVID-19.

The chain has TRBV6-6 and TRBJ1-1; tentatively, D is TRBD1 (5 bases). Germline assignment: CDR1 MNHNY and CDR2 SVGAGI (reference sequence). This CDR3 comprises 12 residues. Trimming took off 0 bases at V and 11 bases at J, with 10 bases between the two ends. The CDR3 nucleotides are TGTGCCAGCAGTTACTCCGGGGGAGTGGCTTTCTTT. Protein sequence: CASSYSGGVAFF.

CDR3 sequence: CASTRTDIYNSPLHF. The CDR3 coding sequence is TGTGCCAGTACTAGGACAGATATCTATAATTCACCCCTCCACTTT. The V and J genes are TRBV19 and TRBJ1-6; D may be TRBD1 (6 bases). The CDR3 has 15 amino acids. Trimming left V 7 bases short and J 3 bases short, with 13 bases between. Looked up from germline, CDR1 is LNHDA and CDR2 is SQIVND (reference sequence).

This clone has just a few counts. The V call is TRBV5-8, the J call TRBJ2-7; 10 nucleotides line up with TRBD1. CDR1 SGHTS and CDR2 YDEGEE come from the germline V gene. The V gene end was trimmed by 3 bases and the J gene end by 6 bases; junction bases not matched to a gene: 6. This CDR3 has 14 residues. The CDR3 nucleotides read TGTGCCAGCAGCTCGGGACAGGGGTACCTCGAGCAGTACTTC. Amino acid sequence: CASSSGQGYLEQYF.

The rearrangement links TRBV4-1 to TRBJ1-1; tentatively, D is TRBD1 (6 bases). V lost 1 base and J 2 bases, leaving 17 bases between the germline ends. Germline-derived CDR1 and CDR2 are MGHRA and YSYEKL. CDR3 size: 17 residues. CDR3: CASSQGRVGASNTEAFF. CDR3 coding DNA: TGCGCCAGCAGCCAAGGCAGAGTGGGGGCATCAAACACTGAAGCTTTCTTT.

The chain joins TRBV19 to TRBJ2-1; tentatively, D is TRBD2 (5 bases). The CDR3 spans 17 residues. V was trimmed by 6 bases and J by 1 base, leaving 19 bases between them. Germline V gives CDR1 LNHDA, CDR2 SQIVND (reference sequence). The CDR3 coding sequence is TGTGCCAGTAGCCCCCCGGGCCGGGGAGTATCCTACAATGAGCAGTTCTTC. Protein product: CASSPPGRGVSYNEQFF.

CDR3 DNA: TGTGCCAGCAGCCACCTAATCACCGGGGAGCTGTTTTTT. This sequence encodes CASSHLITGELFF. The chain uses TRBV3-1 (or the pseudogene TRBV3-2) and TRBJ2-2, with no clear D. The CDR3 extends over 13 amino acids. Deletions cut 3 bases from V and 4 bases from J, with 6 bases between. Germline-derived CDR1 and CDR2 are LGHDT and YNNKEL (reference sequence).

The chain combines TRBV7-2 with TRBJ2-3; 12 bases agree with TRBD2. Germline CDR1 and CDR2: SGHTA and FQGNSA. The CDR3 is 18 amino acids. Unmatched junction bases numbered 10, after V lost 1 base and J lost 5 bases. The CDR3 reads CASSLVLPSGGARDTQYF. As DNA, the CDR3 is TGTGCCAGCAGCTTAGTTTTGCCTAGCGGGGGGGCCAGAGATACGCAGTATTTT.

This clone was counted a single time. The genes are TRBV7-6 and TRBJ2-6; D is possibly TRBD1 (5 bases). Trimming cost V 2 bases and J 4 bases, with 9 bases left between them. The germline gives CDR1 SGHVS, CDR2 FNYEAQ. This CDR3 region has 15 residues. CDR3 residues: CASSLMGHGANVLTF. The DNA of the CDR3 is TGTGCCAGCAGCTTAATGGGGCACGGGGCCAACGTCCTGACTTTC.

The chain combines TRBV28 with TRBJ1-2; 9 bases are a match to TRBD1. The CDR3 sequence is 16 residues long. Germline loops: CDR1 MDHEN, CDR2 SYDVKM. With 4 bases clipped from V and 8 bases from J, the junction kept 14 bases outside the gene matches. The CDR3 spells CASSSPHWGQGNGYTF. The CDR3, as DNA: TGTGCCAGCAGTTCCCCCCACTGGGGACAGGGTAACGGCTACACCTTC.

This clone was counted between two and nine times. The V gene is TRBV10-1, the J gene TRBJ2-2; D might be TRBD1 (6 bases). The CDR3 length is 16 residues. V lost 2 bases to trimming and J lost 0 bases, with 10 bases between them. Germline lookup yields CDR1 WNHNN and CDR2 SYGVQD (reference sequence). The CDR3 coding sequence is TGCGCCAGCAGTGAGACAGGGTCAGCGAACACCGGGGAGCTGTTTTTT. Its protein is CASSETGSANTGELFF.

This sequence joins TRBV18 and TRBJ1-4; 7 bases map to TRBD1. The CDR3 is 15 residues long. Germline values: CDR1 KGHSH, CDR2 LQKENI. Trimming at V came to 5 bases and at J to 6 bases, leaving 9 bases not matched to a gene. CDR3 nucleotide sequence: TGTGCCAGCTCAGGAGGACAGGTTGTGCATGAAAAACTGTTTTTT. It translates to CASSGGQVVHEKLFF.

The chain links TRBV7-3 to TRBJ1-5, with D perhaps TRBD1 (5 bases). V dropped 4 bases and J dropped 2 bases, with 21 bases sitting between them. Per germline, CDR1 SGHTA and CDR2 FQGTGA. This CDR3 comprises 18 residues. CDR3 in amino acids: CASSSHFPRVRRNQPQHF. CDR3 sequence (DNA): TGTGCCAGCAGCTCCCACTTCCCCAGGGTAAGACGCAATCAGCCCCAGCATTTT. Full variable domain (outside the CDR3, taken from reference TRBV7-3 and TRBJ1-5): GAGVSQTPSNKVTEKGKYVELRCDPISGHTALYWYRQSLGQGPEFLIYFQGTGAADDSGLPNDRFFAVRPEGSVSTLKIQRTERGDSAVYLCASSSHFPRVRRNQPQHFGDGTRLSIL.

This clone has a single count. This rearrangement joins TRBV4-3 to TRBJ2-5, with 8 nucleotides matching TRBD2. V was clipped by 1 base and J by 6 bases; unmatched bases: 7. The CDR3 contains 15 residues. Germline V lookup: CDR1 LGHNA, CDR2 YSLEER. As DNA, the CDR3 is TGCGCCAGCAGCCAAGTGGGTAGCGGGGATAAGACCCAGTACTTC. Protein sequence: CASSQVGSGDKTQYF.

The table lists this clone with a count of one. V usage is TRBV4-3 and J usage is TRBJ1-3, with TRBD1 matching over 10 bases. Germline V gene lookup returns CDR1 LGHNA and CDR2 YSLEER. Germline trimming cut 3 bases from V and 4 bases from J; bases unmatched to any gene: 6. The CDR3 is 16 amino acids. Written as DNA, the CDR3 is TGCGCCAGCAGCCATGGGACAGGGGCCGTCGGAAACACCATATATTTT. Translated: CASSHGTGAVGNTIYF.

V usage is TRBV5-4 and J usage is TRBJ1-2; D is unresolved. V lost 0 bases to trimming and J lost 6 bases, with 18 bases between them. The germline gives CDR1 SGHNT, CDR2 YYREEE (reference sequence). The CDR3 runs to 16 residues. The CDR3 is CASSLGLDIRVHGYTF. The CDR3 region has the DNA TGTGCCAGCAGCTTGGGTTTAGATATACGGGTTCATGGCTACACCTTC.

The chain recombines TRBV20-1 with TRBJ2-5; D is unclear. Germline V lookup: CDR1 DFQATT, CDR2 SNEGSKA (reference sequence). V lost 0 bases and J 4 bases, leaving 3 bases between the germline ends. This CDR3 comprises 11 residues. CDR3: CSARERETQYF. The CDR3, as DNA: TGCAGTGCTAGAGAGAGAGAGACCCAGTACTTC.

In DNA, the CDR3 is TGTGCCAGCAGTGGAGAGTTGTGGGGCACTAATGAAAAACTGTTTTTT. It encodes CASSGELWGTNEKLFF. The chain has TRBV25-1 and TRBJ1-4; perhaps TRBD1 as D (5 bases). From germline, CDR1 is MGHDK and CDR2 SYGVNS. The CDR3 loop spans 16 amino acids. Trimming stripped 4 bases from V and 2 bases from J, with 14 bases between.

The chain links TRBV3-1 (or the pseudogene TRBV3-2) to TRBJ2-6; no clear D. This CDR3 comprises 16 residues. Germline V CDR1 and CDR2: LGHDT, YNNKEL (reference sequence). V was cut by 3 bases and J by 0 bases, with 9 bases left in between. The CDR3 DNA is TGTGCCAGCAGCCACACAGTAACCTCTGGGGCCAACGTCCTGACTTTC. Its protein product is CASSHTVTSGANVLTF.

The chain joins TRBV4-1 to TRBJ2-5, with D maybe TRBD1 (6 bases). CDR3 length equals 16 residues. CDR1 is MGHRA and CDR2 is YSYEKL in the germline V gene. Between the trimmed V and J ends, which lost 0 bases and 5 bases, there was a span of 16 bases. CDR3 protein: CASSQDKMDRVETQYF. DNA of the CDR3: TGCGCCAGCAGCCAAGATAAAATGGACAGAGTGGAGACCCAGTACTTC.